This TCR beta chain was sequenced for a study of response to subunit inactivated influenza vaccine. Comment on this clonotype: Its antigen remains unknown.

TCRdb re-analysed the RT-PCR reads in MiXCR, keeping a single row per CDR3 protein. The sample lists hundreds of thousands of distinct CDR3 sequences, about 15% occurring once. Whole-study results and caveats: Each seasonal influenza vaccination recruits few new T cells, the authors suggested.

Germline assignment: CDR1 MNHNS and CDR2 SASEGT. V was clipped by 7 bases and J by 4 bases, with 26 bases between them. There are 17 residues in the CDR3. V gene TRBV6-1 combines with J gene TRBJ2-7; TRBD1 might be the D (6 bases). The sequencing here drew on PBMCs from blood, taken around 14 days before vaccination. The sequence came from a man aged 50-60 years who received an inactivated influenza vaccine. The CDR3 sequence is CASTPGQGLPGQYEQYF. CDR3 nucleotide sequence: TGTGCCAGCACACCTGGGCAGGGGCTCCCGGGGCAGTACGAGCAGTACTTC.